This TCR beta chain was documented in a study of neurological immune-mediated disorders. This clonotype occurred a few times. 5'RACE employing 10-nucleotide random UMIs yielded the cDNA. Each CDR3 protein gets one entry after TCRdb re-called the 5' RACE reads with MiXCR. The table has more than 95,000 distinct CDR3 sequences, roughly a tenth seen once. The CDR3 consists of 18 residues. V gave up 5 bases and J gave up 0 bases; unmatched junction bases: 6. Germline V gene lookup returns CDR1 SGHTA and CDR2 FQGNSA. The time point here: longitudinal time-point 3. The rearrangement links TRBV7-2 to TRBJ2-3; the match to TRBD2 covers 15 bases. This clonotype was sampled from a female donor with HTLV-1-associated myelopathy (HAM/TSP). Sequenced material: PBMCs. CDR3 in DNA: TGTGCCAGCAGCAAAGGACTAGCGGGGGGGTTTAGCACAGATACGCAGTATTTT. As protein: CASSKGLAGGFSTDTQYF.